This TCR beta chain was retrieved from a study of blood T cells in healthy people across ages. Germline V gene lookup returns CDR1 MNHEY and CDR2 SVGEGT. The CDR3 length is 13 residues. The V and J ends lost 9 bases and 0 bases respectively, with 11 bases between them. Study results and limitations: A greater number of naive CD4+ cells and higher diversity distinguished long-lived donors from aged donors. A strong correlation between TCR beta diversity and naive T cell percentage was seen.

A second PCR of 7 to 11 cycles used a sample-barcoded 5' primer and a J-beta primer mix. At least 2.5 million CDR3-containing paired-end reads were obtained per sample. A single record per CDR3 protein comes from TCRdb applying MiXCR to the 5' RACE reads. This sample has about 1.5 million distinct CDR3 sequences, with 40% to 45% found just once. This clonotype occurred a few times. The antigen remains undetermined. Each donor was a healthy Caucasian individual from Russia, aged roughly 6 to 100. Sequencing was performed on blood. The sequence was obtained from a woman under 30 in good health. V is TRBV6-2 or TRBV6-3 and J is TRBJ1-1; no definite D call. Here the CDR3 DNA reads TGTGCCAGTGTATTCAAACTGAACACTGAAGCTTTCTTT. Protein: CASVFKLNTEAFF.